A single sample gave rise to the 10 T cell receptor beta chains below, sequenced in a study of shared clonotypes between healthy human individuals. The naive CD8 fraction comprised CD45RO-negative cells positively selected for CCR7 and excluded terminally differentiated effector memory CD45RA+ cells. Sequenced by immunoSEQ multiplex PCR; TCRdb stores in-frame clones only, minus some. Altogether some 2 million clones are present, about 95% being singletons, with the ten largest covering about 1.1%. Sample: naive CD8+ T cells sorted from blood. These receptors were obtained from a young man in good health.

The gene calls are TRBV11-2 and TRBJ2-7; D is possibly TRBD1 or TRBD2 (6 bases each). Trimming took 5 bases from V and 5 from J, leaving 16 bases between them. Per the germline V gene, CDR1 is SGHAT and CDR2 is FQNNGV. The CDR3 totals 14 residues. The chain's CDR3 is CASSVVGGGDEQYF. The CDR3 coding sequence is TGTGCCAGCAGCGTTGTGGGGGGCGGGGACGAGCAGTACTTC.

The gene calls are TRBV6-5 and TRBJ2-7; a weak D match, TRBD2 (6 bases). CDR3 size: 14 residues. Germline loops: CDR1 MNHEY, CDR2 SVGAGI. Trimming shortened V by 2 bases and J by 3 bases, and 11 bases separated the two germline ends. The chain's CDR3 is CASSYRERYYEQYF. The DNA of the CDR3 is TGTGCCAGCAGTTACCGGGAGAGATACTACGAGCAGTACTTC.

The chain is built from TRBV7-9 and TRBJ2-5; D uncertain. Deletions cut 2 bases from V and 2 bases from J, with 9 bases between. This CDR3 spans 14 amino acids. Germline CDR1 is SEHNR and CDR2 is FQNEAQ (reference sequence). The CDR3 sequence is CASSLQNQQETQYF. CDR3 nucleotide sequence: TGTGCCAGCAGCTTACAGAACCAACAAGAGACCCAGTACTTC.

The rearrangement joins TRBV9 to TRBJ2-7, with D possibly matching TRBD2 (5 bases). CDR1 and CDR2 (germline): SGDLS, YYNGEE. The CDR3 is made up of 15 amino acids. With 0 bases removed from V and 2 bases from J, the gap between germline ends came to 12 bases. This chain's CDR3 is CASSVGTALTYEQYF. The CDR3 DNA sequence: TGTGCCAGCAGCGTAGGGACTGCTTTAACCTACGAGCAGTACTTC.

The rearrangement joins TRBV5-1 to TRBJ2-1; D perhaps matches TRBD2 (6 bases). The CDR3 extends over 12 amino acids. The germline CDR1 and CDR2 sequences are SGHRS and YFSETQ. The V gene lost 4 bases and the J gene lost 7 bases, with 9 bases spanning the gap. CDR3 sequence: CASSPAGNEQFF. CDR3 sequence (DNA): TGCGCCAGCAGCCCGGCGGGGAATGAGCAGTTCTTC.

This rearrangement joins TRBV28 to TRBJ2-3; 10 bases match TRBD1. Per germline, CDR1 MDHEN and CDR2 SYDVKM. V dropped 4 bases and J dropped 6; count of bases not matched to a gene: 7. The length of the CDR3 is 15 residues. The CDR3 here is CASSSRQGARDTQYF. CDR3 DNA: TGTGCCAGCAGTTCTCGACAGGGGGCGCGGGATACGCAGTATTTT. Full variable domain (outside the CDR3, taken from reference TRBV28 and TRBJ2-3): DVKVTQSSRYLVKRTGEKVFLECVQDMDHENMFWYRQDPGLGLRLIYFSYDVKMKEKGDIPEGYSVSREKKERFSLILESASTNQTSMYLCASSSRQGARDTQYFGPGTRLTVL.

With respect to this clone: Other nucleotide sequences from this sample produce the same CDR3. The rearrangement joins TRBV19 to TRBJ1-1; D remains ambiguous. The V end was cut by 0 bases, the J end by 1 base, with 6 bases between. Germline CDR1 and CDR2: LNHDA and SQIVND (reference sequence). The length of the CDR3 is 14 residues. CDR3 coding DNA: TGTGCCAGTAGTATAGATCTGGAGAACACTGAAGCTTTCTTT. Amino acids: CASSIDLENTEAFF.

This chain joins TRBV27 and TRBJ2-7; TRBD2 agrees at 7 bases. There are 15 residues in the CDR3. CDR1 MNHEY and CDR2 SMNVEV come from the germline V gene (reference sequence). The V gene end was trimmed by 2 bases and the J gene end by 3 bases; junction bases not matched to a gene: 7. The CDR3 nucleotides read TGTGCCAGCAGTTTAGTTCGACGGGGGGACTACGAGCAGTACTTC. This sequence encodes CASSLVRRGDYEQYF.

The chain carries TRBV13 and TRBJ1-3; unclear D gene. Per the germline V gene, CDR1 is PRHDT and CDR2 is FYEKMQ (reference sequence). The V end was cut by 0 bases, the J end by 1 base, with 7 bases between. The length of the CDR3 is 15 residues. The CDR3, as DNA: TGTGCCAGCAGCTTAGGACGGAGGTCTGGAAACACCATATATTTT. It encodes CASSLGRRSGNTIYF.

The chain couples TRBV2 to TRBJ2-7; TRBD1 or TRBD2 may be the D gene (5 bases each). V lost 4 bases to trimming and J lost 2 bases, with 9 bases between them. The germline V gene has CDR1 SNHLY and CDR2 FYNNEI. This CDR3 has 13 residues. CDR3 DNA sequence: TGTGCCAGCAGTGGGGACGACCCCTACGAGCAGTACTTC. It codes for CASSGDDPYEQYF.